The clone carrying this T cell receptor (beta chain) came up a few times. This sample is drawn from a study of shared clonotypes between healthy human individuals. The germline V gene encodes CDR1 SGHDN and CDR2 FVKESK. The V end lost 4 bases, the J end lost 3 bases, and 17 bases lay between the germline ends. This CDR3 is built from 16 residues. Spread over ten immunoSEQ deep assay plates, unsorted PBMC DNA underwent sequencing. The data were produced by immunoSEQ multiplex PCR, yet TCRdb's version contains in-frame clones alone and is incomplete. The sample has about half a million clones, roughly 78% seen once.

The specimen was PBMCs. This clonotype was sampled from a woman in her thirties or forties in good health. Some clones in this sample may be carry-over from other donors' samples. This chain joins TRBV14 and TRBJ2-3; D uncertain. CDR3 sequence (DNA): TGTGCCAGCAGCCTAACATTTAATGGAGTGACAGATACGCAGTATTTT. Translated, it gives CASSLTFNGVTDTQYF. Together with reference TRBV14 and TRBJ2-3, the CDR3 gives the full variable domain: EAGVTQFPSHSVIEKGQTVTLRCDPISGHDNLYWYRRVMGKEIKFLLHFVKESKQDESGMPNNRFLAERTGGTYSTLKVQPAELEDSGVYFCASSLTFNGVTDTQYFGPGTRLTVL.